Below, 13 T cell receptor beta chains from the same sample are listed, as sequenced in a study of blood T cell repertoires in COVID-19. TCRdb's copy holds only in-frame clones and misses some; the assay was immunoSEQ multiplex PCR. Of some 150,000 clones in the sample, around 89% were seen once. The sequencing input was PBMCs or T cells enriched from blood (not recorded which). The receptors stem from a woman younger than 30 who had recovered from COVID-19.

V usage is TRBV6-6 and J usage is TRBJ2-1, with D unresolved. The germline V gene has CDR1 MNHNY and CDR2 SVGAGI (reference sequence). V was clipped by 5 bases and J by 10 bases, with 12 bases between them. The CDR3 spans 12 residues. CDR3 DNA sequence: TGTGCCAGCAGTCGGCAGTCCGGGGAGCAGTTCTTC. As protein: CASSRQSGEQFF.

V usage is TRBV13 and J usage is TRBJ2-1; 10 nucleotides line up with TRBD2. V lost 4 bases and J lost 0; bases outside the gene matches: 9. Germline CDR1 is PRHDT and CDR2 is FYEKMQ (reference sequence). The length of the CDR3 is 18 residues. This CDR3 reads CASSSYTSGKSSYNEQFF. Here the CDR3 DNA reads TGTGCCAGCAGCTCCTATACTAGCGGGAAAAGCTCCTACAATGAGCAGTTCTTC.

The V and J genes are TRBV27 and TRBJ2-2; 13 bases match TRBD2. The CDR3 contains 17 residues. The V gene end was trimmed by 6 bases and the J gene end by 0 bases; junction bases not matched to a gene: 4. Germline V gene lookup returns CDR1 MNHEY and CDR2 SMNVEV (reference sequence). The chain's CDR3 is CASSLTSGRTNTGELFF. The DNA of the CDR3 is TGTGCCAGCAGCCTGACTAGCGGGAGGACGAACACCGGGGAGCTGTTTTTT.

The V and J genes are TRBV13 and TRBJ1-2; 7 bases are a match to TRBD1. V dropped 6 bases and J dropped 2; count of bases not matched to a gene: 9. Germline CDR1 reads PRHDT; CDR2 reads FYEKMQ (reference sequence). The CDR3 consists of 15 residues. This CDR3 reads CASRHTGTANYGYTF. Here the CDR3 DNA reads TGTGCCAGCAGGCACACAGGGACAGCCAACTATGGCTACACCTTC.

CDR3 sequence: CASSRQRGTTDTQYF. CDR3 DNA sequence: TGTGCCAGCAGTCGACAGCGGGGCACGACAGATACGCAGTATTTT. This chain connects TRBV2 to TRBJ2-3, with 7 bases fitting TRBD2. V was clipped by 5 bases and J by 3 bases; unmatched bases: 8. Germline CDR1 reads SNHLY; CDR2 reads FYNNEI. The CDR3 length is 15 residues.

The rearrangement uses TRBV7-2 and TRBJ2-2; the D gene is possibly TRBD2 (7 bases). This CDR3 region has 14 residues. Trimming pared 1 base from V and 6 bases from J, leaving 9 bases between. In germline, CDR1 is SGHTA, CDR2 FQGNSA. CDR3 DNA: TGTGCCAGCAGCTTAGTAGGGGGGGCCGGGGAGCTGTTTTTT. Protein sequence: CASSLVGGAGELFF.

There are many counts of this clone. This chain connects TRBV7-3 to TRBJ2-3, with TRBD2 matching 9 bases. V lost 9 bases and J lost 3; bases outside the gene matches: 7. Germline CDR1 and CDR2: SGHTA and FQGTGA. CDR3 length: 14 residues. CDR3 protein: CASSGAGGTDTQYF. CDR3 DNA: TGTGCCAGTTCGGGCGCGGGAGGGACAGATACGCAGTATTTT. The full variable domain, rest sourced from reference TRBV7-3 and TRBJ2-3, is GAGVSQTPSNKVTEKGKYVELRCDPISGHTALYWYRQSLGQGPEFLIYFQGTGAADDSGLPNDRFFAVRPEGSVSTLKIQRTERGDSAVYLCASSGAGGTDTQYFGPGTRLTVL.

CDR3 nucleotide sequence: TGTGCCAGCAGCCCTCACTCCGGGACTAGACAAGAGACCCAGTACTTC. Translated: CASSPHSGTRQETQYF. This sequence joins TRBV7-9 and TRBJ2-5; 8 bases are shared with TRBD2. CDR1 and CDR2 from the germline V gene are SEHNR and FQNEAQ (reference sequence). V lost 5 bases and J lost 2; bases outside the gene matches: 10. The CDR3 has 16 residues.

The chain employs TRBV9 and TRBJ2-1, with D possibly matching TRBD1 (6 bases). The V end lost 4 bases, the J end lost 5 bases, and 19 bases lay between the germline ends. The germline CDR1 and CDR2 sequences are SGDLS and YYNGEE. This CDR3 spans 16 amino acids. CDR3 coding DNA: TGTGCCAGCAGCACTCTTCTGGGGACACATCACAATGAGCAGTTCTTC. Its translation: CASSTLLGTHHNEQFF.

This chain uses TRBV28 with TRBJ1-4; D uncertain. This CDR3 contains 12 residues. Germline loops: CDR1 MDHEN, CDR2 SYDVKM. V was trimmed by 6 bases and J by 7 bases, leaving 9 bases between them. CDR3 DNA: TGTGCCAGCAGAATTGCGGGTGAAAAACTGTTTTTT. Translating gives CASRIAGEKLFF.

The CDR3 nucleotides are TGTGCCAGCAGTTACGTGTTAGGGGACTCTGGAAACACCATATATTTT. This gives the protein CASSYVLGDSGNTIYF. This rearrangement joins TRBV6-5 to TRBJ1-3; D may be TRBD1 (5 bases). The CDR3 loop spans 16 amino acids. V lost 2 bases and J lost 0, with 11 bases in between. CDR1 and CDR2 from the germline V gene are MNHEY and SVGAGI.

CDR3 protein: CSGGQGTFSSTDTQYF. In nucleotides, the CDR3 is TGCAGCGGGGGACAGGGAACTTTTTCTAGCACAGATACGCAGTATTTT. V and J are TRBV29-1 and TRBJ2-3; 9 nucleotides agree with TRBD1. The length of the CDR3 is 16 residues. Germline V lookup: CDR1 SQVTM, CDR2 ANQGSEA. V dropped 7 bases and J dropped 0; count of bases not matched to a gene: 11.

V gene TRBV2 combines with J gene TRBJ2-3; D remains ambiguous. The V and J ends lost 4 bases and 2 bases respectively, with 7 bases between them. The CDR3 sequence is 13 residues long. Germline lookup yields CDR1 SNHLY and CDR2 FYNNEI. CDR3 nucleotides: TGTGCCAGCAGTGCCCCCAACACAGATACGCAGTATTTT. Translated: CASSAPNTDTQYF.